This T cell receptor (beta chain) was identified in a study of blood T cell repertoires in COVID-19 (dated by TCRdb to between 2020 and 2021). Context from the whole study: The collaborator samples originated in the United States, Italy and Spain and spanned the acute and convalescent phases of COVID-19. The prospective study material was composed of cDNA or gDNA derived from T cells, B-cell-depleted T cells, or PBMCs. Deeply sampled blood TCRbeta repertoires from subjects exposed to, actively infected with, or recovered from COVID-19 were included in the dataset. The repertoires were released in a freely available public database intended as a resource for research on the immune response to SARS-CoV-2. Samples were obtained from the ongoing ImmuneRACE study (first 160 participants) and from 950 to 1,500 subjects provided by 6 global collaborators. Sample metadata almost always included a de-identified subject ID, COVID-19 status, age in years and sex. Where HLA class I and class II types were available, the types were taken from metadata supplied by the sample provider, not from assay-based typing.

TCRbeta CDR3 regions were amplified from genomic DNA by means of the immunoSEQ Assay, a bias-controlled multiplex PCR. Per the authors' processing: The number of nucleated cells in each sample was estimated by amplification of reference gene primers within the assay. To quantify the absolute abundance of each unique TCRbeta CDR3 rearrangement, sequence reads were collapsed and filtered. For each sample, productive Simpson clonality was calculated as the square root of Simpson's diversity index across productive rearrangements. TCRdb carries this immuneACCESS record with in-frame sequences only. Its versions omit some clonotypes, under half of them owing to an unresolved V gene in the studies checked, with the rest unexplained. V and J calls and clone size are those listed in that table; D and trimming were worked out from the DNA. This sample is represented by 130,000 to 150,000 clones; over 75% of them were singletons. Approximately 3% of the sample goes to the ten largest clones.

Whole blood was collected in K2EDTA tubes by collaborating institutions according to the institutions' own protocols. For TCRbeta analysis, collaborators shipped samples in one of three forms: frozen whole blood, isolated PBMCs, or DNA extracted from either of those sample types. Worth noting for this clone: Its antigen is unknown. Qualities for individual bases were not recorded, and no much larger clone is one base off.

Trimming leaves V shorter by 2 bases and J shorter by 7 bases, with the junction holding 6 bases beyond the gene matches. Via the germline V gene, CDR1 is SGHRS and CDR2 YFSETQ. Including cysteine and phenylalanine, the CDR3 has 16 amino acids. Of the read, only the CDR3 DNA is kept; its 48 bases are in frame from base 1. What the study reported, not specific to this receptor: Clinical and demographic metadata were provided uncurated, with the amount varying by source and participant.

The sequence joins TRBV5-1 to TRBJ2-3; 14 middle bases align to TRBD2. Sequencing was carried out using peripheral blood. This TCR came from a woman between 55 and 75 years old with active COVID-19. The CDR3 region reads CASSFGTSGRGNTQYF. The nucleotides read TGCGCCAGCAGCTTTGGGACTAGCGGGAGAGGTAATACGCAGTATTTT. Outside the CDR3, residues come from the reference TRBV5-1 and TRBJ2-3 proteins, so the full variable domain is: KAGVTQTPRYLIKTRGQQVTLSCSPISGHRSVSWYQQTPGQGLQFLFEYFSETQRNKGNFPGRFSGRQFSNSRSEMNVSTLELGDSALYLCASSFGTSGRGNTQYFGPGTRLTVL.